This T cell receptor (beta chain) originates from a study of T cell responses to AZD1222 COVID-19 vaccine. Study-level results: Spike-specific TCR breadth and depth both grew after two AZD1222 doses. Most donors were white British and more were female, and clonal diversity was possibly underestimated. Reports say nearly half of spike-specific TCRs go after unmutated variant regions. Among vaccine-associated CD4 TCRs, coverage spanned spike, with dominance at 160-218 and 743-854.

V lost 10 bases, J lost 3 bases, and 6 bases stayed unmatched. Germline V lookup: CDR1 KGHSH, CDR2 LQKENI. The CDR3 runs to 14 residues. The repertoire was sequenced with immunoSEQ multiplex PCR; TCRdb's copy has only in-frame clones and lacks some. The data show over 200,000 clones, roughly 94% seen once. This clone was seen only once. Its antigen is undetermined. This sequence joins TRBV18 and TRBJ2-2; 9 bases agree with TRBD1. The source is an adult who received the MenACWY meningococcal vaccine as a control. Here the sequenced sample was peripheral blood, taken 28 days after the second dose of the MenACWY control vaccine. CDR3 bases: TGTGCCACTCGTGGGGACAGGGACACCGGGGAGCTGTTTTTT. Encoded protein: CATRGDRDTGELFF.